What follows are 17 T cell receptor beta chains derived from one specimen sequenced in a study of shared clonotypes between healthy human individuals. Data came from immunoSEQ multiplex PCR; TCRdb stores just in-frame clones and leaves some out. The sample shows roughly 2,300,000 clones, 85% to 95% of them seen only once. Sequences were obtained from naive CD4+ T cells from PBMCs. The subset here: CD45RA+ positively selected. The origin of the receptors is a man aged 18 to 29 in good health. Some clones in this sample may be carry-over from other donors' samples.

This chain's CDR3 is CASSLRRSGSYEQYF. CDR3 in DNA: TGTGCCAGCAGTTTGCGCCGTAGCGGGAGCTACGAGCAGTACTTC. The V call is TRBV28, the J call TRBJ2-7, with 9 positions matching TRBD2. Germline lookup yields CDR1 MDHEN and CDR2 SYDVKM. With V trimmed by 3 bases and J by 3 bases, 6 bases remained unmatched. The CDR3 consists of 15 residues.

The genes are TRBV25-1 and TRBJ2-5, with D hard to call. The J call is uncertain, as TRBJ2-7 better fits the DNA end. Germline CDR1 reads MGHDK; CDR2 reads SYGVNS. This CDR3 spans 11 amino acids. For the CDR3, the DNA is TGTGCCAGCAGTGGCTTCTACGAGCAGTACTTC. Protein product: CASSGFYEQYF.

The V gene is TRBV7-3, the J gene TRBJ2-1; 8 positions match TRBD2. Germline CDR1 SGHTA, CDR2 FQGTGA. Trimming removed 5 bases from V and 2 bases from J; junction bases left unmatched: 8. The CDR3 has 16 residues. The CDR3 bases are TGTGCCAGCAGCCATTCTCGGGAGGGGCCCTACAATGAGCAGTTCTTC. As protein: CASSHSREGPYNEQFF.

The rearrangement uses TRBV13 and TRBJ2-1; TRBD2 is a possible D gene (5 bases). There are 14 residues in the CDR3. Trimming cost V 5 bases and J 5 bases, with 13 bases left between them. Germline CDR1 PRHDT, CDR2 FYEKMQ (reference sequence). CDR3: CASSPRTGNNEQFF. CDR3 DNA: TGTGCCAGCAGCCCCCGGACGGGAAACAATGAGCAGTTCTTC.

The V gene is TRBV9, the J gene TRBJ2-3; 9 bases are shared with TRBD1. V was pared by 1 base and J by 2 bases, with 14 bases of the junction left unmatched. Germline CDR1 is SGDLS and CDR2 is YYNGEE. This CDR3 is 19 amino acids long. In nucleotides, the CDR3 is TGTGCCAGCAGCGTACGCCGTAGGGGACAGGGCTTACTCACAGATACGCAGTATTTT. Translated, it gives CASSVRRRGQGLLTDTQYF.

J is TRBJ1-2 and V is TRBV19; no reliable D call. V lost 6 bases and J 4 bases, leaving 18 bases between the germline ends. This CDR3 is 15 amino acids long. Germline values: CDR1 LNHDA, CDR2 SQIVND (reference sequence). CDR3 sequence (DNA): TGTGCCAGTAGCCGCCTTTTTTCGTCCATCTATGGCTACACCTTC. As protein: CASSRLFSSIYGYTF.

V and J are TRBV21-1 and TRBJ2-7; the table's D call, TRBD2, has no DNA check behind it. TRBV21-1 is designated a pseudogene. There are 15 residues in the CDR3. The CDR3 loop reads CASSGAQRGSVRQYF. CDR3 bases: TGTGCCAGCAGCGGTGCTCAGAGAGGGTCGGTCCGACAGTACTTC.

CDR3 in amino acids: CASSGRVDEQFF. The CDR3 nucleotides read TGTGCCAGTAGCGGGAGGGTCGATGAGCAGTTCTTC. The chain links TRBV19 to TRBJ2-1, with 8 bases lining up with TRBD2. Trimming removed 6 bases from V and 8 bases from J; junction bases left unmatched: 3. Germline CDR1 is LNHDA and CDR2 is SQIVND (reference sequence). The CDR3 extends over 12 amino acids.

This clone was counted once. V usage is TRBV10-3 and J usage is TRBJ2-7; D is ambiguous. The CDR3 extends over 12 amino acids. Trimming cost V 6 bases and J 2 bases, with 8 bases left between them. Germline V gene sequence: CDR1 ENHRY, CDR2 SYGVKD. The CDR3 reads CAIRQDTYEQYF. The CDR3 DNA is TGTGCCATCAGACAAGACACCTACGAGCAGTACTTC.

The chain employs TRBV7-2 and TRBJ1-6, with TRBD1 as a possible D gene (6 bases). Germline values: CDR1 SGHTA, CDR2 FQGNSA. Trimming pared 5 bases from V and 9 bases from J, leaving 17 bases between. CDR3 length: 15 residues. CDR3 sequence reads: CASSPYRVSGSPLHF. DNA for the CDR3: TGTGCCAGCAGCCCATACAGGGTTTCAGGTTCACCCCTCCACTTT.

This chain joins TRBV10-3 and TRBJ1-5, with unresolved D. Per the germline V gene, CDR1 is ENHRY and CDR2 is SYGVKD. Trimming shortened V by 6 bases and J by 5 bases, and 11 bases separated the two germline ends. The CDR3 is made up of 13 amino acids. CDR3 sequence: CAISVTGDQPQHF. CDR3 bases: TGTGCCATCAGCGTTACGGGAGATCAGCCCCAGCATTTT.

The chain uses TRBV19 and TRBJ2-3, with a tentative D call TRBD2 (7 bases). CDR1 and CDR2 from the germline V gene are LNHDA and SQIVND (reference sequence). Trimming cost V 4 bases and J 3 bases, with 14 bases left between them. This CDR3 is 15 amino acids long. The CDR3 DNA reads TGTGCCAGTAGTAATTTGGGGGGGGCGACAGATACGCAGTATTTT. The encoded protein is CASSNLGGATDTQYF. The complete variable domain, with remaining parts taken from reference TRBV19 and TRBJ2-3, reads DGGITQSPKYLFRKEGQNVTLSCEQNLNHDAMYWYRQDPGQGLRLIYYSQIVNDFQKGDIAEGYSVSREKKESFPLTVTSAQKNPTAFYLCASSNLGGATDTQYFGPGTRLTVL.

This sequence joins TRBV28 and TRBJ1-2, with a weak D call TRBD1 (5 bases). The CDR3 sequence is 14 residues long. V was shortened by 8 bases and J by 8 bases, with 21 bases between the two germline ends. Germline V gene sequence: CDR1 MDHEN, CDR2 SYDVKM. This CDR3 reads CASSLGTPEGGYTF. The DNA for the CDR3 is TGTGCCAGCTCCCTGGGGACCCCGGAGGGGGGCTACACCTTC.

V and J are TRBV19 and TRBJ2-3; D uncertain. Germline V gives CDR1 LNHDA, CDR2 SQIVND (reference sequence). CDR3 length: 16 residues. V shed 5 bases and J shed 5 bases, with 20 bases lying between them. CDR3 coding DNA: TGTGCCAGTAGTCCAAAGTCCCTCATGCCAGTAGATACGCAGTATTTT. The encoded protein is CASSPKSLMPVDTQYF. Complete variable domain (other parts from reference TRBV19 and TRBJ2-3): DGGITQSPKYLFRKEGQNVTLSCEQNLNHDAMYWYRQDPGQGLRLIYYSQIVNDFQKGDIAEGYSVSREKKESFPLTVTSAQKNPTAFYLCASSPKSLMPVDTQYFGPGTRLTVL.

This clone appeared once. J is TRBJ2-7 and V is TRBV10-2; 7 nucleotides align to TRBD2. Unmatched junction bases numbered 6, after V lost 3 bases and J lost 4 bases. Germline-derived CDR1 and CDR2 are WSHSY and SAAADI. There are 14 residues in the CDR3. Written as DNA, the CDR3 is TGCGCCAGCAGTGACCCGGGACTATTTTACGAGCAGTACTTC. This sequence encodes CASSDPGLFYEQYF.

The V and J genes are TRBV5-1 and TRBJ2-1; D is perhaps TRBD1 (6 bases). Per germline, CDR1 SGHRS and CDR2 YFSETQ. The CDR3 spans 14 residues. The CDR3 region has the DNA TGCGCGACCTCTCCTGGGGGCGAATACAATGAGCAGTTCTTC. Residues: CATSPGGEYNEQFF.

The chain couples TRBV28 to TRBJ1-5; 7 bases align to TRBD1. Germline CDR1 is MDHEN and CDR2 is SYDVKM. The CDR3 runs 17 residues. Losses at the gene ends were 2 bases for V and 6 bases for J; bases not matched to a gene: 13. The CDR3 loop reads CASSLVRQGIFIQPQHF. The CDR3 DNA is TGTGCCAGCAGTTTAGTACGACAGGGTATTTTCATTCAGCCCCAGCATTTT.